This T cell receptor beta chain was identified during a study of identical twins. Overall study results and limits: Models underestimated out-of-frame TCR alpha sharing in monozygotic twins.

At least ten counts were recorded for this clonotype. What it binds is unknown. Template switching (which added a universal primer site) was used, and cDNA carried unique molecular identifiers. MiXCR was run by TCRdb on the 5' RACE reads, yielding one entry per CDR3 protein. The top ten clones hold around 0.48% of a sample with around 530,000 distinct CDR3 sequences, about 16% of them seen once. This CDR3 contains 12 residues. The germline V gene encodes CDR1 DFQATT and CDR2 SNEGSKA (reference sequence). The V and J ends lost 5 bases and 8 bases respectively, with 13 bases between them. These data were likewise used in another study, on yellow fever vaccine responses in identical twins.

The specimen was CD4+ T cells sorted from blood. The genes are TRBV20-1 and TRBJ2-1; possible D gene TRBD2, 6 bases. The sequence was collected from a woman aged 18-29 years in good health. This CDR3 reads CSAVTSFHEQFF. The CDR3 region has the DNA TGCAGTGCTGTCACTAGCTTCCATGAGCAGTTCTTC.